The clone carrying this T cell receptor beta chain was found many times. Its target is unknown. Together with a sample-barcoded 5' primer, a J-beta primer mix was included in a second PCR lasting about 7 to 12 cycles. Each CDR3 protein is one row after TCRdb ran MiXCR on the 5' RACE reads. The sample lists some 1.7 million distinct CDR3 sequences; approximately 28% were seen once. This sample was taken from a study of blood T cells in healthy people across ages. Across the whole study: Per two T cells, template switching captured roughly one barcoded beta molecule. Whole-study findings and limits: Higher diversity and more naive CD4+ cells were features of long-lived donors, compared to aged donors.

There were healthy Caucasian individuals from Russia, aged about 6 to 90, serving as donors. Per individual sample, total RNA of at least 6 micrograms was extracted. Trimming shortened V by 8 bases and J by 0 bases, and 10 bases separated the two germline ends. The CDR3 contains 13 residues. Input material: blood. This rearrangement joins TRBV12-3 or TRBV12-4 to TRBJ2-5; D not certain. This TCR derives from a woman in her thirties in good health. The CDR3 loop is CASRAENQETQYF. CDR3 DNA: TGTGCCAGCCGGGCGGAGAACCAAGAGACCCAGTACTTC.